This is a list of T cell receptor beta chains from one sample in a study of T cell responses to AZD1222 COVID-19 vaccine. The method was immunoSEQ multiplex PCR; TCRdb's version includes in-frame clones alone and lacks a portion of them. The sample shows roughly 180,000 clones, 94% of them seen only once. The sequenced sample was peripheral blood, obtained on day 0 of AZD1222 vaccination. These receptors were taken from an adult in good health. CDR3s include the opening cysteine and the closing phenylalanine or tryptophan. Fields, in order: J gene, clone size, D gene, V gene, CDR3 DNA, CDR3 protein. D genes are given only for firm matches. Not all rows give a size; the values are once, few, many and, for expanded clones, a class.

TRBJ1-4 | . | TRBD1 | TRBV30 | TGTGCCTGGTCGCGATCCTTTCGGGGGACAGGGCTTGAAAAACTGTTTTTT | CAWSRSFRGTGLEKLFF
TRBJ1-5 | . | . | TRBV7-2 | TGCCTCCGGCGGACCCAGCATTTT | CLRRTQHF
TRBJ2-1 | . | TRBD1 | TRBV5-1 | TGCGCCAGCACCCACGGAGGGACAGGGGGCTTCGGTGAGCAGTTCTTC | CASTHGGTGGFGEQFF
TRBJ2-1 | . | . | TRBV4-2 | TGTGCCAGCAGCCAAGAAGTCCGGGGGATATACAATGAGCAGTTCTTC | CASSQEVRGIYNEQFF
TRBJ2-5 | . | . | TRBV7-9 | TGTGCCAGCAGCTTAACGGTGTTGGGGGGCCTGGAGACCCAGTACTTC | CASSLTVLGGLETQYF
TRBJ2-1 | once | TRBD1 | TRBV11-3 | TGTGCCAGCAGCACGGGACAGCCCCCCCATGAGCAGTTCTTC | CASSTGQPPHEQFF
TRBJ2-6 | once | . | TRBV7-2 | TGTGCCAGCATGGGTATCTCTGGGGCCAACGTCCTGACTTTC | CASMGISGANVLTF
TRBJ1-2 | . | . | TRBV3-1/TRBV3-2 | TGTGCCAGCAGCCAAGCTGGCAGGGCCGTTGGCTACACCTTC | CASSQAGRAVGYTF
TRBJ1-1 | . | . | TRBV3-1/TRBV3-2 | TGTGCCAGCAGCCAAGTAAACACTGAAGCTTTCTTT | CASSQVNTEAFF
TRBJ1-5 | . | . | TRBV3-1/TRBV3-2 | TGTGCCAGCAGCCAAGGGATCCTCAGCCAGCCCCAGCATTTT | CASSQGILSQPQHF
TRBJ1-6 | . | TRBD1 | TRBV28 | TGTGCCAGCAGTTCGCAAACAGGGGACGTATGGTCACCCCTCCACTTT | CASSSQTGDVWSPLHF
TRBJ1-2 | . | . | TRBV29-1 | TGCAGCGCATTGACAGACCGCGCTCTTCCCTTC | CSALTDRALPF
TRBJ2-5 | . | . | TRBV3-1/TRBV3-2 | TGTGCCAGCAGCCAAGTGCCAACAGATCGGGAGACCCAGTACTTC | CASSQVPTDRETQYF
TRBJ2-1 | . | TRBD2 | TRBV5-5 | TGTGCCAGCAGCACCTCTAGCGGGAGCTCCTACAATGAGCAGTTCTTC | CASSTSSGSSYNEQFF
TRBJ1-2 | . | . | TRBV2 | TGTGCCAGTCTAGTCGACAGGTTATATGGCTACACCTTC | CASLVDRLYGYTF
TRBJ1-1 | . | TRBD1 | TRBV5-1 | TGCGCCAGCAGCGCCCGGGACAGGGCACAGAACACTGAAGCTTTCTTT | CASSARDRAQNTEAFF
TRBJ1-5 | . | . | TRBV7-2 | TGTGCCAGCAGCCCGGACCTTATTAATCAGCCCCAGCATTTT | CASSPDLINQPQHF
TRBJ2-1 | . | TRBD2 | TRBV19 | TGTGCCAGTAGCCATAGCGGGAGCTCCTACAATGAGCAGTTCTTC | CASSHSGSSYNEQFF